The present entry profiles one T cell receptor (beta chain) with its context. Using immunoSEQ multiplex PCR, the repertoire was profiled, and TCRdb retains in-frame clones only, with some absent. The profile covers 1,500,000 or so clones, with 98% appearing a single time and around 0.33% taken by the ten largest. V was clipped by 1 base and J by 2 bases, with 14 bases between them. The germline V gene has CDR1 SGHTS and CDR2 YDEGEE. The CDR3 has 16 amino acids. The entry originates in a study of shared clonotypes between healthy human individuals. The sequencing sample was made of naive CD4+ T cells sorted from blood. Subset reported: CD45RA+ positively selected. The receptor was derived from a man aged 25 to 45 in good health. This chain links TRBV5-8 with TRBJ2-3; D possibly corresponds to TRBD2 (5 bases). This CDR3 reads CASSLSVREITDTQYF. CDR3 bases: TGTGCCAGCAGCTTGAGTGTACGGGAAATCACAGATACGCAGTATTTT.